Below are 26 T cell receptor beta chains sequenced from a single sample in a study of response to subunit inactivated influenza vaccine (dated by TCRdb to about 2018). Library generation was performed with RT-PCR. The sequencing machine was an Illumina HiSeq 2500. In-frame beta chains were kept once TCRdb had trimmed the public reads at Q25 with fastp and called clones with MiXCR. Identical CDR3 protein sequences are pooled into one entry, listed with their most common genes and DNA. Recorded for this sample are fewer than 750,000 distinct CDR3 sequences; less than 15% of them occurred a single time. The top ten clones comprise 11% of the sample. Material: PBMCs from blood, obtained roughly 13 days after vaccination. Receptors originate from a man in his forties or fifties who received an inactivated influenza vaccine. Donor details come from another sample of the same person, matched by shared clones.

This clonotype was found many times. The chain joins TRBV29-1 to TRBJ1-1, with D possibly TRBD1 on 5 matching bases. The germline CDR1 and CDR2 sequences are SQVTM and ANQGSEA. The V end lost 7 bases, the J end lost 6 bases, and 18 bases lay between the germline ends. This CDR3 region has 13 residues. The CDR3 sequence is CSAGGFQGSEAFF. The CDR3, as DNA: TGCAGCGCCGGCGGATTCCAGGGCTCTGAAGCTTTCTTT. Based on the CDR3 plus reference TRBV29-1 and TRBJ1-1, the full variable domain is SAVISQKPSRDICQRGTSLTIQCQVDSQVTMMFWYRQQPGQSLTLIATANQGSEATYESGFVIDKFPISRPNLTFSTLTVSNMSPEDSSIYLCSAGGFQGSEAFFGQGTRLTVV.

The sample holds one count of this clonotype. J is TRBJ2-7 and V is TRBV13; 12 positions agree with TRBD2. This CDR3 is built from 15 residues. V lost 5 bases to trimming and J lost 7 bases; unmatched junction nucleotides: 9. Germline V gives CDR1 PRHDT, CDR2 FYEKMQ (reference sequence). CDR3 protein: CASSPRLAGEGEQYF. CDR3 nucleotides: TGTGCCAGCAGCCCCCGACTAGCGGGAGAGGGAGAGCAGTACTTC.

This chain links TRBV9 with TRBJ2-1; TRBD1 is a possible D gene (6 bases). Trimming left V 4 bases short and J 6 bases short, with 14 bases between. The CDR3 has 14 residues. CDR1 SGDLS and CDR2 YYNGEE come from the germline V gene. Here the CDR3 reads CASSSGQYSNEQFF. As DNA, the CDR3 is TGTGCCAGCAGCTCCGGACAGTATTCCAATGAGCAGTTCTTC.

This clonotype has more than one count but fewer than ten. The chain couples TRBV12-3 or TRBV12-4 to TRBJ2-3; maybe TRBD2 (5 bases). Trimming took off 6 bases at V and 7 bases at J, with 14 bases between the two ends. This CDR3 region has 13 residues. The CDR3 sequence: CASSPSLGNTQYF. The CDR3 DNA is TGTGCCAGCAGCCCCTCCCTCGGGAATACGCAGTATTTT.

V and J are TRBV5-1 and TRBJ1-2; D unclear. CDR1 and CDR2 from the germline V gene are SGHRS and YFSETQ. The CDR3 length is 15 residues. V gave up 0 bases and J gave up 6 bases, with 15 bases separating them. The CDR3 region has the DNA TGCGCCAGCAGCTTGGACCCGGGCCCAAGGGATGGCTACACCTTC. Protein: CASSLDPGPRDGYTF.

Concerning this clonotype itself: Given a much more abundant clone one base away, this may be a read error. The CDR3 loop is CASSKLSAYNEQFF. The DNA for the CDR3 is TGTGCCAGCAGTAAACTATCGGCCTACAATGAGCAGTTCTTC. V is TRBV27 and J is TRBJ2-1, with D hard to call. The CDR3 totals 14 residues. CDR1 is MNHEY, CDR2 SMNVEV, per germline (reference sequence). V gave up 5 bases and J gave up 2 bases, with 10 bases separating them.

In the case of this clonotype: This CDR3 fails to terminate in the conserved phenylalanine or tryptophan, so it likely reflects a read error. The CDR3 DNA follows: TGCAGCGTCGATCTACCGGGACGGTCGGCCTACGAGCAGTACTTA. It yields the protein CSVDLPGRSAYEQYL. The chain uses TRBV29-1 and TRBJ2-7, with D tentatively TRBD1 or TRBD2 (5 bases each). The V gene's germline CDR1 is SQVTM and CDR2 ANQGSEA. Trimming removed 6 bases at V and 2 bases at J, with 20 bases between. This CDR3 contains 15 residues.

The J gene is TRBJ2-1, the V gene TRBV5-1, with D possibly being TRBD1 (6 bases). The CDR3 consists of 19 residues. The germline gives CDR1 SGHRS, CDR2 YFSETQ. V lost 0 bases and J lost 6, with 25 bases in between. Written as DNA, the CDR3 is TGCGCCAGCAGCTTGGGAATACGAATTGTGCACCTAGGGGGCAATGAGCAGTTCTTC. This codes for CASSLGIRIVHLGGNEQFF.

J is TRBJ1-2 and V is TRBV28; 9 positions match TRBD1. This CDR3 comprises 15 residues. Trimming took 7 bases from V and 8 from J; bases not matched to a gene: 14. Germline V CDR1 and CDR2: MDHEN, SYDVKM. The CDR3 nucleotides are TGTGCCAGCAAGAGGGTCGGGACAGGGACCTTCGGCTACACCTTC. Amino acid sequence: CASKRVGTGTFGYTF.

This clonotype turned up a few times. The V call is TRBV27, the J call TRBJ2-1, with 7 bases aligning to TRBD2. CDR1 MNHEY and CDR2 SMNVEV come from the germline V gene (reference sequence). The V segment lost 2 bases and the J segment 7 bases; nucleotides outside the gene matches: 17. CDR3 size: 18 residues. CDR3 region: CASSLLVGGSVIVNEQFF. The DNA of the CDR3 is TGTGCCAGCAGTTTACTTGTAGGCGGGAGTGTTATCGTAAATGAGCAGTTCTTC.

This clonotype was observed a few times. The chain links TRBV29-1 to TRBJ2-1, with 9 bases fitting TRBD1. The length of the CDR3 is 12 residues. V shed 6 bases and J 8 bases; nucleotides not matched to a gene: 5. The germline V gene has CDR1 SQVTM and CDR2 ANQGSEA. The CDR3, as DNA: TGCAGCGTAGTAACAGGGGGCGATGAGCAGTTCTTC. Its protein product is CSVVTGGDEQFF.

This clonotype was picked up a small number of times. The J gene is TRBJ1-5, the V gene TRBV6-1, with TRBD1 as a possible D gene (5 bases). The CDR3 is made up of 18 amino acids. Germline V gene sequence: CDR1 MNHNS, CDR2 SASEGT. Trimming pared 3 bases from V and 7 bases from J, leaving 25 bases between. As DNA, the CDR3 is TGTGCCAGCAGTGATTCCCCCTTCGGGACGGGCTCGGGGCAGCCCCAGCATTTT. Its protein is CASSDSPFGTGSGQPQHF.

In this sample, this clonotype turned up many times. The CDR3 sequence is CATSDPYGYTF. The CDR3 nucleotides are TGTGCCACCAGTGACCCCTATGGCTACACCTTC. The gene calls are TRBV24-1 and TRBJ1-2; D is unclear. The CDR3 contains 11 residues. V was clipped by 4 bases and J by 4 bases, with 3 bases between them. The V gene's germline CDR1 is KGHDR and CDR2 SFDVKD.

The V gene is TRBV7-2, the J gene TRBJ2-5; D not certain. There are 12 residues in the CDR3. Germline V gene lookup returns CDR1 SGHTA and CDR2 FQGNSA. Trimming removed 6 bases at V and 7 bases at J, with 12 bases between. CDR3 coding DNA: TGTGCCAGCAGAATACCGGGTGGGACCCAGTACTTC. Translating it yields CASRIPGGTQYF.

The chain recombines TRBV14 with TRBJ2-7; unclear D gene. This CDR3 is 15 amino acids long. Germline CDR1 SGHDN, CDR2 FVKESK. Trimming stripped 3 bases from V and 0 bases from J, with 12 bases between. This chain's CDR3 is CASSHLSRSSYEQYF. The DNA for the CDR3 is TGTGCCAGCAGCCACCTTTCCAGATCCTCCTACGAGCAGTACTTC.

V usage is TRBV5-1 and J usage is TRBJ2-3; D unclear. V lost 0 bases to trimming and J lost 6 bases, with 11 bases between them. The CDR3 runs 14 residues. Germline CDR1 is SGHRS and CDR2 is YFSETQ. The CDR3 DNA reads TGCGCCAGCAGCTTGGCCGTCTATTCGGATACGCAGTATTTT. This gives the protein CASSLAVYSDTQYF.

This clonotype has more than one count but fewer than ten. The chain combines TRBV19 with TRBJ2-1; a weak D match, TRBD1 (6 bases). V lost 4 bases to trimming and J lost 6 bases, with 25 bases between them. CDR3 length: 18 residues. CDR1 is LNHDA, CDR2 SQIVND, per germline (reference sequence). This CDR3 is CASSKLAYGGMATNEQFF. CDR3 nucleotide sequence: TGTGCCAGTAGTAAGTTAGCGTATGGGGGCATGGCTACCAATGAGCAGTTCTTC.

This clonotype was found many times. In DNA form, the CDR3 reads TGTGCCAGCAGTTTAAAATTCGGGTGGGCCGGCAATCAGCCCCAGCATTTT. As protein: CASSLKFGWAGNQPQHF. The chain employs TRBV28 and TRBJ1-5; D not resolved. Germline loops: CDR1 MDHEN, CDR2 SYDVKM. The CDR3 covers 17 residues. V lost 2 bases and J 2 bases, leaving 16 bases between the germline ends.

This clonotype has a handful of counts. The chain is built from TRBV6-5 and TRBJ1-6; D not resolved. V lost 4 bases and J lost 7, with 20 bases in between. CDR3 length: 17 amino acids. Per germline, CDR1 MNHEY and CDR2 SVGAGI. The CDR3 here is CASSFLPGGDQNSPLHF. CDR3 nucleotides: TGTGCCAGCAGTTTCCTTCCGGGCGGGGATCAGAATTCACCCCTCCACTTT.

This clonotype was picked up a small number of times. The chain recombines TRBV10-3 with TRBJ2-3, with 12 bases fitting TRBD1. This CDR3 has 14 residues. The germline CDR1 and CDR2 sequences are ENHRY and SYGVKD. After removal of 7 bases from V and 6 bases from J, the junction contained 5 bases not matched to a gene. The CDR3 sequence: CAINPGQGADTQYF. The CDR3 region has the DNA TGTGCCATCAATCCGGGACAGGGGGCTGATACGCAGTATTTT.

The table lists this clonotype with many counts. The chain employs TRBV18 and TRBJ1-2; TRBD1 agrees at 9 bases. The length of the CDR3 is 14 residues. With V trimmed by 3 bases and J by 5 bases, 4 bases remained unmatched. Germline V CDR1 and CDR2: KGHSH, LQKENI. The CDR3 DNA reads as TGTGCCAGCTCACCTATCGGGACAGGGTATGGCTACACCTTC. Amino acid sequence: CASSPIGTGYGYTF.

The CDR3 loop reads CSGGKNTGELFF. The DNA for the CDR3 is TGCAGTGGCGGGAAGAACACCGGGGAGCTGTTTTTT. This chain links TRBV20-1 with TRBJ2-2; D is possibly TRBD2 (6 bases). The CDR3 length is 12 residues. Germline CDR1 reads DFQATT; CDR2 reads SNEGSKA (reference sequence). V dropped 7 bases and J dropped 1 base, with 7 bases sitting between them.

This chain links TRBV20-1 with TRBJ2-5; 10 bases agree with TRBD1. This CDR3 contains 13 residues. V was pared by 5 bases and J by 4 bases, with 4 bases of the junction left unmatched. Germline V gene sequence: CDR1 DFQATT, CDR2 SNEGSKA (reference sequence). DNA of the CDR3: TGCAGTGCTCCGACAGGGGGCGTAGAGACCCAGTACTTC. It yields the protein CSAPTGGVETQYF.

This clonotype was counted between two and nine times. The rearrangement links TRBV19 to TRBJ2-2; tentative D call: TRBD2 (6 bases). In germline, CDR1 is LNHDA, CDR2 SQIVND (reference sequence). The CDR3 runs 15 residues. Trimming pared 5 bases from V and 1 base from J, leaving 11 bases between. This CDR3 is CASSDQAGNTGELFF. CDR3 bases: TGTGCCAGTAGTGATCAAGCGGGGAACACCGGGGAGCTGTTTTTT.

This clonotype has just a few counts. The gene calls are TRBV27 and TRBJ2-7, with 7 bases aligning to TRBD2. V lost 0 bases, J lost 2 bases, and 4 bases stayed unmatched. This CDR3 spans 15 amino acids. Germline CDR1 MNHEY, CDR2 SMNVEV (reference sequence). The CDR3 region is CASSLSAGVAYEQYF. CDR3 in DNA: TGTGCCAGCAGTTTATCGGCGGGAGTCGCCTACGAGCAGTACTTC.

This clonotype was seen only a few times. The chain is built from TRBV20-1 and TRBJ1-3, with 7 bases lining up with TRBD1. V shed 0 bases, J shed 3 bases, and the junction held 2 bases outside the gene matches. The CDR3 extends over 14 amino acids. Looked up from germline, CDR1 is DFQATT and CDR2 is SNEGSKA (reference sequence). The CDR3 bases are TGCAGTGCTAGAGATACAGGGGATGGAAACACCATATATTTT. Encoded protein: CSARDTGDGNTIYF.